This TCR beta chain was identified in a study of blood T cell repertoires in COVID-19. Across the whole study: Collection of acute and convalescent COVID-19 samples took place in the United States, Italy and Spain. From T cells, B-cell-depleted T cells, or PBMCs came the material, which was cDNA or gDNA.

Germline V lookup: CDR1 SGHAT, CDR2 FQNNGV. V was trimmed by 5 bases and J by 1 base, leaving 12 bases between them. This CDR3 comprises 15 residues. In the authors' workflow: Amplification with reference gene primers provided the estimates of nucleated cell counts. Assay: immunoSEQ multiplex PCR; the TCRdb copy retains only in-frame clones and omits some. V and J calls and clone size are as listed in that table; D and trimming were resolved from the DNA. Among roughly 250,000 clones listed, around 86% were seen once. Clinical history reported by participants formed the basis on which cohorts were assigned.

The sequenced sample consisted of PBMCs or T cells enriched from blood (not recorded which). The chain recombines TRBV11-2 with TRBJ1-3; tentatively, D is TRBD1 (5 bases). The TCR sequence derives from a woman aged 40 to 55 with acute COVID-19. CDR3 nucleotide sequence: TGTGCCAGCAGCCCACTGGGGGGATCTGGAAACACCATATATTTT. Residues: CASSPLGGSGNTIYF.